Below are 19 T cell receptor beta chains sequenced from a single sample in a study of identical twins. TCRdb reanalysed the 5' RACE reads using MiXCR and keeps one entry per CDR3 protein. The repertoire has approximately 1.8 million distinct CDR3 sequences, roughly a third of them found once; the top ten carry roughly 0.3%. The sample taken for sequencing was cord blood. The receptors were gathered from a newborn girl in good health.

This clonotype was counted a few times. This chain connects TRBV29-1 to TRBJ2-5; D perhaps matches TRBD1 (5 bases). The J call may be wrong; the DNA end is better matched by TRBJ2-7. The CDR3 is made up of 14 amino acids. The germline V gene encodes CDR1 SQVTM and CDR2 ANQGSEA. CDR3 protein: CSVAGDGHGYEQYF. The CDR3, as DNA: TGCAGCGTGGCCGGTGATGGACACGGGTACGAGCAGTACTTC.

The chain employs TRBV3-1 and TRBJ2-3, with 7 bases that match TRBD2. CDR1 is LGHDT and CDR2 is YNNKEL in the germline V gene (reference sequence). After removal of 1 base from V and 0 bases from J, the junction contained 4 bases not matched to a gene. The CDR3 covers 16 residues. CDR3: CASSQVSGESTDTQYF. The CDR3 coding sequence is TGTGCCAGCAGCCAAGTCAGCGGGGAAAGCACAGATACGCAGTATTTT.

This clonotype was seen repeatedly, ten times or more. V gene TRBV12-3 or TRBV12-4 combines with J gene TRBJ2-5, with a weak D call TRBD1 (6 bases). Trimming removed 3 bases at V and 0 bases at J, with 14 bases between. This CDR3 is 16 amino acids long. CDR3 coding DNA: TGTGCCAGCAGTTTTTTTAGGGGGTCGAACCAAGAGACCCAGTACTTC. Protein: CASSFFRGSNQETQYF.

This clonotype was counted many times. CDR3 loop: CASSLRGSTYEQYF. The DNA of the CDR3 is TGCGCCAGCAGCTTACGGGGTTCTACCTACGAGCAGTACTTC. The chain couples TRBV5-1 to TRBJ2-7; tentative D call: TRBD2 (5 bases). Germline V gene lookup returns CDR1 SGHRS and CDR2 YFSETQ. Deletions cut 2 bases from V and 2 bases from J, with 11 bases between. The CDR3 covers 14 residues.

This clonotype was recorded at least ten times. V and J are TRBV29-1 and TRBJ2-3, with a weak D call TRBD1 (5 bases). The CDR3 spans 15 residues. V lost 2 bases, J lost 0 bases, and 12 bases lay in between. Germline CDR1 reads SQVTM; CDR2 reads ANQGSEA. CDR3 sequence (DNA): TGCAGCGTTGAAAGGACACAATTAAGCACAGATACGCAGTATTTT. Translating gives CSVERTQLSTDTQYF.

CDR3: CASSQWTGKSGNTIYF. CDR3 DNA: TGTGCCAGCAGCCAGTGGACAGGGAAATCTGGAAACACCATATATTTT. V usage is TRBV3-1 and J usage is TRBJ1-3; 8 bases are a match to TRBD1. CDR1 LGHDT and CDR2 YNNKEL come from the germline V gene (reference sequence). CDR3 length equals 16 residues. Trimming at V came to 3 bases and at J to 1 base, leaving 5 bases not matched to a gene.

The V call is TRBV7-2, the J call TRBJ2-3, with 9 bases lining up with TRBD2. Trimming at V came to 0 bases and at J to 0 bases, leaving 4 bases not matched to a gene. Per the germline V gene, CDR1 is SGHTA and CDR2 is FQGNSA. CDR3 length equals 17 residues. The CDR3 spells CASSLASGGRSTDTQYF. CDR3 DNA sequence: TGTGCCAGCAGCTTAGCTAGCGGGGGCCGCAGCACAGATACGCAGTATTTT.

This chain connects TRBV20-1 to TRBJ1-5; no reliable D call. This CDR3 region has 15 residues. V was shortened by 1 base and J by 2 bases, with 12 bases between the two germline ends. Germline CDR1 DFQATT, CDR2 SNEGSKA (reference sequence). Here the CDR3 reads CSARAGFVGNQPQHF. The CDR3 coding sequence is TGCAGTGCTAGAGCGGGATTCGTAGGCAATCAGCCCCAGCATTTT.

J is TRBJ2-7 and V is TRBV5-1, with 8 nucleotides matching TRBD1. This CDR3 region has 16 residues. The germline V gene has CDR1 SGHRS and CDR2 YFSETQ. Trimming removed 0 bases from V and 4 bases from J; junction bases left unmatched: 9. The DNA of the CDR3 is TGCGCCAGCAGCTTGGCCGGGGGACAGGACTTTTACGAGCAGTACTTC. It codes for CASSLAGGQDFYEQYF.

This clonotype was recorded at least ten times. CDR3 loop: CASSLEDSFNYGYTF. As DNA, the CDR3 is TGTGCCAGCAGCTTAGAGGACAGTTTTAACTATGGCTACACCTTC. This rearrangement joins TRBV7-8 to TRBJ1-2; perhaps TRBD1 as D (6 bases). The germline gives CDR1 SGHVS, CDR2 FQNEAQ. Trimming took 1 base from V and 1 from J, leaving 10 bases between them. CDR3 length: 15 amino acids.

The rearrangement joins TRBV2 to TRBJ1-1, with D perhaps matching TRBD1 (5 bases). Trimming left V 1 base short and J 10 bases short, with 16 bases between. The CDR3 is 14 amino acids. The V gene's germline CDR1 is SNHLY and CDR2 FYNNEI. CDR3 sequence (DNA): TGTGCCAGCAGTGAAGAAGACAGCCGTGGGGTAGCTTTCTTT. This codes for CASSEEDSRGVAFF.

The genes are TRBV20-1 and TRBJ1-6; 7 positions match TRBD1. V was pared by 6 bases and J by 5 bases, with 16 bases of the junction left unmatched. CDR3 size: 17 residues. Germline CDR1 is DFQATT and CDR2 is SNEGSKA (reference sequence). The CDR3, as DNA: TGCAGTGCCTCGACAGGGCCAGGAAACACCAATAATTCACCCCTCCACTTT. Translated: CSASTGPGNTNNSPLHF.

This clonotype was counted once. The chain couples TRBV12-3 or TRBV12-4 to TRBJ2-2; a weak D match, TRBD2 (5 bases). The CDR3 totals 15 residues. The ends were cut back, 7 bases at V and 1 base at J, with 13 bases in the middle. The CDR3 sequence: CASNLFGVNTGELFF. The CDR3 DNA is TGTGCCAGCAATCTGTTCGGGGTGAACACCGGGGAGCTGTTTTTT.

This rearrangement joins TRBV7-9 to TRBJ1-2; D perhaps matches TRBD1 (6 bases). The length of the CDR3 is 15 residues. The ends were cut back, 0 bases at V and 5 bases at J, with 13 bases in the middle. CDR1 and CDR2 from the germline V gene are SEHNR and FQNEAQ (reference sequence). The CDR3 DNA reads as TGTGCCAGCAGCTTAGCAGACAGGCCCTCATATGGCTACACCTTC. It codes for CASSLADRPSYGYTF. Based on the CDR3 plus reference TRBV7-9 and TRBJ1-2, the full variable domain is DTGVSQNPRHKITKRGQNVTFRCDPISEHNRLYWYRQTLGQGPEFLTYFQNEAQLEKSRLLSDRFSAERPKGSFSTLEIQRTEQGDSAMYLCASSLADRPSYGYTFGSGTRLTVV.

This sequence joins TRBV4-2 and TRBJ1-6; D unclear. Germline V gene sequence: CDR1 LGHNA, CDR2 YNFKEQ. V was pared by 0 bases and J by 7 bases, with 4 bases between. The CDR3 is 13 residues long. In DNA, the CDR3 is TGTGCCAGCAGCCAAGAGAGGAATTCACCCCTCCACTTT. Its translation is CASSQERNSPLHF.

V and J are TRBV19 and TRBJ1-1; possible D gene TRBD1, 5 bases. Per germline, CDR1 LNHDA and CDR2 SQIVND (reference sequence). This CDR3 is 13 amino acids long. V shed 5 bases and J shed 7 bases, with 14 bases lying between them. In DNA form, the CDR3 reads TGTGCCAGTAGTCTACTGAGGGACGTTGAAGCTTTCTTT. Its translation: CASSLLRDVEAFF.

This clonotype has only a few counts. V is TRBV7-2 and J is TRBJ2-3; 7 bases fit TRBD2. V was pared by 2 bases and J by 4 bases, with 6 bases of the junction left unmatched. CDR3 length equals 15 residues. Per the germline V gene, CDR1 is SGHTA and CDR2 is FQGNSA. CDR3 residues: CASSLTAGASDTQYF. CDR3 bases: TGTGCCAGCAGCTTAACGGCGGGAGCCTCAGATACGCAGTATTTT.

This clonotype was counted only a few times. The CDR3 region has the DNA TGCGCCAGCAGCTTGGGACGAGACCTACGCCAAGAGACCCAGTACTTC. This codes for CASSLGRDLRQETQYF. The chain is built from TRBV5-1 and TRBJ2-5; D uncertain. Trimming stripped 0 bases from V and 1 base from J, with 13 bases between. The CDR3 covers 16 residues. Looked up from germline, CDR1 is SGHRS and CDR2 is YFSETQ.

This clonotype has a handful of counts. The chain links TRBV27 to TRBJ1-2; D unresolved. This CDR3 has 14 amino acids. Germline assignment: CDR1 MNHEY and CDR2 SMNVEV (reference sequence). V gave up 0 bases and J gave up 1 base, with 6 bases separating them. This CDR3 reads CASSLSSNNYGYTF. The CDR3, as DNA: TGTGCCAGCAGTTTATCGAGCAATAACTATGGCTACACCTTC.